This section outlines one T cell receptor (beta chain) sequence together with its context. This clone's antigen is unknown. Per-base qualities were not stored, and no clone one base away is much larger. This record belongs to a study of blood T cell repertoires in COVID-19 (dated by TCRdb to 2020 to 2022). Regarding the research as a whole: Samples covering the acute and convalescent phases of COVID-19 were provided by collaborators in the United States, Italy and Spain. The material from the prospective study consisted of cDNA or gDNA derived from T cells, B-cell-depleted T cells, or PBMCs. Subjects who had been exposed to COVID-19, were actively infected with it, or had recovered from it provided the deeply sampled blood TCRbeta repertoires that made up the dataset. The repertoires were made available in a free public database intended to serve as a resource for research on the immune response to SARS-CoV-2. The samples were drawn from two sources: the first 160 participants of the ongoing ImmuneRACE study, and 1,200 or so subjects contributed by 6 global collaborators. A de-identified subject ID, COVID-19 status, age in years and sex were almost always included in the sample metadata. Where available, HLA class I and class II types were obtained from metadata supplied by the sample provider rather than from assay-based typing. Results and caveats for the whole study, not just this receptor: Clinical and demographic metadata were provided uncurated, with the amount varying by source and participant.

Participants in the prospective study were aged about 18 to 95 years, lived in 24 United States geographic areas, and enrolled through a virtual design. In the prospective study, cohorts were assigned on the basis of participant-reported clinical history obtained from a screening survey and a study questionnaire. Recovered participants in ImmuneRACE Cohort 3 were defined by two consecutive negative NP/OP PCR tests, clearance by a healthcare professional, or resolution of symptoms. Each participant in the prospective study had whole blood, serum and a nasopharyngeal or oropharyngeal swab collected by mobile phlebotomists. Additional blood draws and questionnaires over an approximately two-month period could optionally be provided by prospective study participants. Blood samples from the prospective study were shipped frozen or at room temperature prior to DNA extraction. TCRbeta CDR3 regions were amplified from genomic DNA using the immunoSEQ Assay, a bias-controlled multiplex PCR. Concerning the study's data processing: Nucleated cell counts per sample were estimated from amplification of reference gene primers within the assay. Sequence reads were collapsed and filtered to measure the absolute abundance of every unique TCRbeta CDR3 rearrangement. Productive Simpson clonality was computed per sample as the square root of Simpson's diversity index over productive rearrangements. Imported from immuneACCESS, the table was reduced by TCRdb to in-frame sequences with V and J called. These copies leave out some clones; in studies compared against another copy, an unresolved V gene accounts for under half, and the cause of the remainder is not known. V and J calls and clone size follow that table, whereas D and trimming were derived from the DNA. The sample table shows about 320,000 clones, and approximately 88% are seen once. The ten largest clones add up to 5% to 5.5% of the sample.

The TCR sequence derives from a man in his sixties who had recovered from COVID-19. The specimen sequenced was PBMCs or T cells enriched from blood (not recorded which).

The bases read TGCGCCAGCAGCTTGAAAGCGACTAGTACCATGGACGAGCAGTACTTC. It codes for CASSLKATSTMDEQYF. In this chain, TRBV5-1 is recombined with TRBJ2-7; TRBD2 is a possible D gene, resting on 6 matching bases. The germline V gene encodes CDR1 SGHRS and CDR2 YFSETQ. Deletion took 1 base off V and 5 bases off J, with a span of 19 bases between the germline ends. Including the terminal cysteine and phenylalanine, the CDR3 comprises 16 residues. The DNA shown is the 48-base CDR3, in frame from base 1.